The present T cell receptor (beta chain) was sequenced within a study of CD8 T cells in Susac syndrome. With random hexamers, about 0.5 to 1 ug RNA was reverse transcribed. Each CDR3 protein gets one entry after TCRdb re-called the immunoSEQ multiplex PCR reads with MiXCR. The sample has 240,000 or so distinct CDR3 sequences, 90% to 96% seen once. The V and J ends lost 0 bases and 1 base respectively, with 22 bases between them. The CDR3 covers 20 residues. From germline, CDR1 is MNHEY and CDR2 SVGAGI. The sample comprised CD4+ T cells from PBMCs. The sequence derives from a human donor with Susac syndrome. The gene calls are TRBV6-5 and TRBJ1-5; tentatively, D is TRBD1 (6 bases). This CDR3 reads CASSYSTQGSRGESNQPQHF. The CDR3 nucleotides are TGTGCCAGCAGTTACTCTACACAGGGAAGTAGAGGCGAGAGCAATCAGCCCCAGCATTTT.